The source of this T cell receptor beta chain is a study of spatial heterogeneity in lung cancer. For the study at large: A consistent excess of beta-chain over alpha-chain sequences was detected.

This clonotype qualifies as medium-sized. Noted time point: sample taken at primary tumor resection. A total of approximately 75 untreated early-stage non-small cell lung cancer patients served as donors. Germline V gene lookup returns CDR1 KGHSH and CDR2 LQKENI. The length of the CDR3 is 13 residues. V lost 2 bases, J lost 6 bases, and 10 bases lay in between. TCRdb processed the 5' RACE reads anew with MiXCR; each CDR3 protein has one entry. The profile shows approximately 3,800 distinct CDR3 sequences, roughly 2.9% of them singletons. Sequenced here: normal lung tissue next to the tumor, sampled at surgery. The chain couples TRBV18 to TRBJ1-2; TRBD1 is a possible D gene (5 bases). This receptor was identified in a female donor with early-stage non-small cell lung cancer. This CDR3 reads CASSPTRGDGYTF. The DNA for the CDR3 is TGTGCCAGCTCACCAACAAGAGGGGATGGCTACACCTTC.